This T cell receptor (beta chain) was identified during a study of blood T cell repertoires in COVID-19. Looking at the study overall: T cells, B-cell-depleted T cells, or PBMCs supplied cDNA or gDNA.

The CDR3 contains 16 residues. The V and J ends lost 0 bases and 6 bases, in that order; junction bases with no gene match: 6. Germline CDR1 SGHDT, CDR2 YYEEEE. Original processing methods: Reference gene primer amplification gave nucleated cell count estimates. Repertoires were generated with immunoSEQ multiplex PCR, while TCRdb's copy carries only in-frame clones and drops some. That table gives V, J and clone size, and the DNA gave D and trimming. The table lists some 300,000 clones, about 87% of them singletons. Those enrolled in Seattle joined during active infection and were followed longitudinally afterward.

Material for sequencing was peripheral blood. This chain links TRBV5-6 with TRBJ2-4; 10 nucleotides line up with TRBD2. This TCR derives from a woman aged 50 to 60 with COVID-19, enrolled during active disease. CDR3 region: CASSLVGLAGVNIQYF. The CDR3 DNA reads TGTGCCAGCAGCTTGGTGGGGCTAGCGGGAGTAAACATTCAGTACTTC.